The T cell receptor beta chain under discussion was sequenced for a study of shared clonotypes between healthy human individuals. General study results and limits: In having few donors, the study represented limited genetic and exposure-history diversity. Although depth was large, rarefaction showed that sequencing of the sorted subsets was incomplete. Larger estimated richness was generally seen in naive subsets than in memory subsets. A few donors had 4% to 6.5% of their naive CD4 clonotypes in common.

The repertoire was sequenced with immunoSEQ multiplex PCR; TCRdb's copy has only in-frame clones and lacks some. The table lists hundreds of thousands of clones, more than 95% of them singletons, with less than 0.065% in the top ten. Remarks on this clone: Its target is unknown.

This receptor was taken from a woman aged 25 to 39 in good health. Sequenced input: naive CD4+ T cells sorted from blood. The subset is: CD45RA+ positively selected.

The CDR3 loop is CASIGRQGEGYTF. The CDR3 nucleotides read TGTGCCAGCATCGGAAGACAGGGGGAGGGCTACACCTTC. The chain recombines TRBV6-5 with TRBJ1-2, with 9 bases matching TRBD1. Looked up from germline, CDR1 is MNHEY and CDR2 is SVGAGI. The length of the CDR3 is 13 residues. Trimming cost V 7 bases and J 8 bases; bases outside gene matches: 8.